One TCR beta chain is described in this entry. The junction does not match germline at one end; this may be a read error. The sample belongs to a study of cytomegalovirus exposure and HLA in healthy donors. Germline assignment: CDR1 SGHAT and CDR2 FQNNGV. CDR3 length equals 13 residues. Vbeta (60) and Jbeta (13) primers were used in the PCR. Measured with immunoSEQ multiplex PCR; TCRdb has only the in-frame clones, and not every one. The repertoire holds about 110,000 clones, about 70% seen once, with around 3.5% in the top ten. The donors comprised healthy bone marrow donors. The receptor was derived from a man in his thirties or forties in good health and CMV-seronegative. V is TRBV11-2 and J is TRBJ2-1; TRBD2 aligns across 10 bases. Sequenced: PBMCs. The CDR3 is CASSLESSGRILF. CDR3 DNA sequence: TGTGCCAGCAGCTTAGAATCTAGCGGGAGAATCCTCTTC.